The rows below give T cell receptor beta chains drawn from one sample of a study of blood T cells in healthy people across ages. Via MiXCR, TCRdb re-called the 5' RACE reads, giving one row per CDR3 protein. The sample holds about 1 million distinct CDR3 sequences; 20% to 25% are singletons and the top ten take 0.65% to 0.95%. These data also featured in a second study, about T cells of mothers and their children.

Sequenced sample: blood. Source of these receptors: a girl aged 2 to 10 in good health. CDR3s include the opening cysteine and the closing phenylalanine or tryptophan. The order of the fields is V gene, J gene, D gene, clone size, CDR3 protein, CDR3 DNA. The D gene is left open where the match is weak. Only part of the rows carry a size: once, few, many, or a class if the clone is expanded.

>TRBV15|TRBJ2-2|-|-
CATSPDREAGELFF
TGTGCCACCAGCCCTGACAGGGAGGCCGGGGAGCTGTTTTTT
>TRBV7-6|TRBJ2-7|TRBD2|few
CASSPLAGVIPYEQYF
TGTGCCAGCAGCCCCCTAGCGGGAGTAATCCCCTACGAGCAGTACTTC
>TRBV27|TRBJ2-2|-|few
CASRLMTGELFF
TGTGCCAGCAGATTGATGACCGGGGAGCTGTTTTTT
>TRBV11-2|TRBJ2-3|-|-
CASSLTGSAQYF
TGTGCCAGCAGCTTAACCGGGAGCGCGCAGTATTTT
>TRBV7-8|TRBJ2-4|TRBD1|-
CASSPETGDNIQYF
TGTGCCAGCAGCCCCGAAACAGGGGATAACATTCAGTACTTC
>TRBV11-1|TRBJ1-2|-|few
CASSFSGRINYGYTF
TGTGCCAGCAGCTTTTCGGGACGGATCAACTATGGCTACACCTTC
>TRBV10-3|TRBJ2-5|-|few
CAISDFGGGETQYF
TGTGCCATCAGTGATTTTGGGGGCGGTGAGACCCAGTACTTC
>TRBV3-1|TRBJ1-2|TRBD1|-
CASRGELTGNGYTF
TGTGCCAGCAGGGGAGAATTGACAGGGAATGGCTACACCTTC
>TRBV11-1|TRBJ2-7|-|few
CASSFDSGAYEQYF
TGTGCCAGCAGCTTCGATTCCGGGGCCTACGAGCAGTACTTC
>TRBV28|TRBJ1-2|-|-
CANGGVYGYTF
TGTGCCAACGGCGGGGTCTATGGCTACACCTTC
>TRBV4-3|TRBJ2-7|TRBD1|few
CASSSRTGGVYEQYF
TGCGCCAGCAGCAGTAGGACAGGGGGTGTCTACGAGCAGTACTTC
>TRBV29-1|TRBJ2-5|TRBD2|few
CSVVGTSGGLVETQYF
TGCAGCGTTGTGGGGACTAGCGGGGGTCTGGTAGAGACCCAGTACTTC
>TRBV7-2|TRBJ2-3|TRBD2|many
CASKGLAGVDTQYF
TGTGCCAGCAAGGGACTAGCGGGGGTAGATACGCAGTATTTT
>TRBV25-1|TRBJ2-1|TRBD2|-
CASSVAGVYNEQFF
TGTGCCAGCAGTGTAGCGGGAGTCTACAATGAGCAGTTCTTC
>TRBV28|TRBJ2-3|TRBD2|few
CASSSWTSGSADTQYF
TGTGCCAGCAGTTCCTGGACTAGCGGGAGTGCAGATACGCAGTATTTT
>TRBV27|TRBJ1-1|-|-
CASSLMGFGEAFF
TGTGCCAGCAGTTTAATGGGATTTGGTGAAGCTTTCTTT
>TRBV29-1|TRBJ2-7|-|-
CSVLSSGALSYEQYF
TGCAGCGTTTTATCCTCTGGGGCCCTCTCCTACGAGCAGTACTTC
>TRBV4-1|TRBJ2-1|-|few
CASIQSPRPGNEQFF
TGCGCCAGCATCCAATCTCCTCGGCCTGGCAATGAGCAGTTCTTC
>TRBV4-2|TRBJ2-1|-|few
CASSQEGSTLNEQFF
TGTGCCAGCAGCCAAGAAGGCTCGACCCTCAATGAGCAGTTCTTC
>TRBV4-2|TRBJ1-1|-|few
CASSQENLLAAFF
TGTGCCAGCAGCCAAGAAAACCTACTAGCGGCTTTCTTT
>TRBV27|TRBJ2-7|TRBD2|-
CASSLTNLAGISRVYEQYF
TGTGCCAGCAGTTTAACAAACCTAGCGGGAATCTCTCGCGTCTACGAGCAGTACTTC
>TRBV20-1|TRBJ1-4|TRBD1|-
CGALSRDRGKLFF
TGCGGTGCTCTCTCCCGGGACAGGGGAAAACTGTTTTTT
>TRBV7-7|TRBJ2-1|TRBD2|few
CASSPPGGGETLYF
TGTGCTAGCAGCCCACCGGGGGGTGGAGAGACCCTGTACTTC
>TRBV28|TRBJ2-1|-|few
CASSSPGRYNEQFF
TGTGCCAGCAGTTCCCCCGGGCGATACAATGAGCAGTTCTTC
>TRBV2|TRBJ1-6|-|few
CASTIRGRRNSPLHF
TGTGCCAGCACCATTAGGGGGAGGAGGAATTCACCCCTCCACTTT
>TRBV5-1|TRBJ1-2|-|few
CASSLGAYYGYTF
TGCGCCAGCAGCTTAGGGGCCTACTATGGCTACACCTTC
>TRBV29-1|TRBJ2-1|-|many
CSVGLYNEQFF
TGCAGCGTTGGATTGTACAATGAGCAGTTCTTC
>TRBV7-9|TRBJ2-7|TRBD1|many
CASSPTGGYEQYF
TGTGCCAGCAGCCCTACAGGGGGCTACGAGCAGTACTTC
>TRBV12-3/TRBV12-4|TRBJ1-1|-|few
CASIRALEMNTEAFF
TGTGCCAGCATACGGGCTTTAGAAATGAACACTGAAGCTTTCTTT
>TRBV29-1|TRBJ2-7|-|few
CSVLRGGKPYEQYF
TGCAGCGTCCTCCGGGGTGGCAAGCCTTACGAGCAGTACTTC
>TRBV28|TRBJ2-3|-|-
CASSLSQYTQYF
TGTGCCAGCAGTTTATCTCAATATACGCAGTATTTT
>TRBV5-6|TRBJ2-1|TRBD2|-
CASSFPSGGYEQFF
TGTGCCAGCAGCTTCCCTAGCGGGGGATATGAGCAGTTCTTC
>TRBV24-1|TRBJ2-7|-|-
CATASVSYEQYF
TGTGCCACCGCTTCGGTGTCCTACGAGCAGTACTTC
>TRBV28|TRBJ2-5|-|few
CASHHLQGGGETQYF
TGTGCCAGCCATCATTTACAGGGGGGGGGAGAGACCCAGTACTTC
>TRBV6-1|TRBJ1-1|-|-
CASSAGESTEAFF
TGTGCCAGCAGTGCGGGGGAGAGCACTGAAGCTTTCTTT
>TRBV7-3|TRBJ2-3|-|-
CASSTGQGTQYF
TGTGCCAGCAGCACAGGGCAGGGTACGCAGTATTTT
>TRBV7-2|TRBJ2-1|-|few
CASTKGRHNEQFF
TGTGCCAGCACAAAGGGGAGGCACAATGAGCAGTTCTTC
>TRBV13|TRBJ1-4|-|many
CASGGQFNEKLFF
TGTGCCAGCGGCGGGCAGTTTAATGAAAAACTGTTTTTT
>TRBV5-1|TRBJ2-7|TRBD1|few
CASSFQDRGDEQYF
TGCGCCAGCAGCTTCCAGGACAGGGGGGACGAGCAGTACTTC
>TRBV20-1|TRBJ2-7|TRBD2|-
CSARDLLGTSGPPYEQYF
TGCAGTGCTAGAGACTTGTTGGGGACTAGCGGCCCCCCCTACGAGCAGTACTTC